This TCR beta chain was captured in a study of T-cell memory formation after mild COVID-19. Study at large: TCR clusters mostly belonged to single donors.

Points on this clonotype: Antigen unknown.

Whole-study findings and limits: Contracting clones localized mainly to CM and EM when CD4+ and mainly to EMRA when CD8+.

TCRdb passed the 5' RACE reads through MiXCR, listing each CDR3 protein once. The sample lists roughly 130,000 distinct CDR3 sequences, roughly 15% seen once, with roughly 13% in the top ten. CDR3 length: 17 amino acids. J was trimmed by 0 bases and V by 3 bases; bases with no gene match: 8. Germline V gene sequence: CDR1 MDHEN, CDR2 SYDVKM. V and J are TRBV28 and TRBJ2-7; TRBD2 agrees at 10 bases. This TCR came from an adult woman who had mild COVID-19 (a few samples of this study predate the infection). Cell type and time point are not known. Specimen: PBMCs or a T cell subset sorted from them (not recorded which). CDR3 nucleotides: TGTGCCAGCAGTTTGTTTACTAGCGGGATGAGCTCCTACGAGCAGTACTTC. It is translated as CASSLFTSGMSSYEQYF.